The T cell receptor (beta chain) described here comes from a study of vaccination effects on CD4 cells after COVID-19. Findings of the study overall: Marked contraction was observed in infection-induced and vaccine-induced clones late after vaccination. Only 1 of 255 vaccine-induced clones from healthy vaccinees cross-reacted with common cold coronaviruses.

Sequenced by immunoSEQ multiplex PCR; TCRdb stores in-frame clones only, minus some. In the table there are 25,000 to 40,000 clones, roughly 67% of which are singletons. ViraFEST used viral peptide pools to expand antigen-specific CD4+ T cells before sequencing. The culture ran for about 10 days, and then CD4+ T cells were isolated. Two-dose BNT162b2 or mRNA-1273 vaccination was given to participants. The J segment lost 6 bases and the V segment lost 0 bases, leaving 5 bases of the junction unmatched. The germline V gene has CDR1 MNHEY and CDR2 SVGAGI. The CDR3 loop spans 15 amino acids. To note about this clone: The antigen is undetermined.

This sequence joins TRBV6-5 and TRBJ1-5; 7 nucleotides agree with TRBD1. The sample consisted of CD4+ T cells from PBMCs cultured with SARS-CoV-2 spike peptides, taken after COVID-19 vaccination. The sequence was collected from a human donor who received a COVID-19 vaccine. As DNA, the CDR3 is TGTGCCAGCAGTTACTCAGGGGGCCGGGGTCAGCCCCAGCATTTT. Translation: CASSYSGGRGQPQHF.